The 12 T cell receptor beta chains listed next were all sequenced from one sample in a study of blood T cell repertoires in COVID-19. Repertoires were generated with immunoSEQ multiplex PCR, while TCRdb's copy carries only in-frame clones and drops some. The table lists about 120,000 clones, about 87% of them singletons. Sequencing was performed on peripheral blood. These receptors were collected from a woman aged 50 to 65 with acute or convalescent COVID-19.

The rearrangement joins TRBV6-6 to TRBJ1-1, with 8 bases lining up with TRBD1. V lost 6 bases and J lost 5; bases outside the gene matches: 11. CDR1 is MNHNY, CDR2 SVGAGI, per germline (reference sequence). The CDR3 spans 15 residues. The CDR3 DNA reads as TGTGCCAGCAGAGATCCTACAGGGGGTGGAACTGAAGCTTTCTTT. Translation: CASRDPTGGGTEAFF.

J is TRBJ2-2 and V is TRBV24-1; D is perhaps TRBD1 (5 bases). Trimming stripped 1 base from V and 3 bases from J, with 11 bases between. The germline CDR1 and CDR2 sequences are KGHDR and SFDVKD. The CDR3 consists of 16 residues. CDR3 amino acids: CATSDLSREYTGELFF. CDR3 sequence (DNA): TGTGCCACCAGTGATTTATCCAGGGAATACACCGGGGAGCTGTTTTTT.

The chain has TRBV9 and TRBJ1-3; no clear D gene. Germline values: CDR1 SGDLS, CDR2 YYNGEE. The CDR3 runs to 16 residues. Trimming shortened V by 0 bases and J by 0 bases, and 10 bases separated the two germline ends. CDR3 loop: CASSVDWAVSGNTIYF. The CDR3 DNA is TGTGCCAGCAGCGTAGACTGGGCCGTCTCTGGAAACACCATATATTTT.

The rearrangement uses TRBV6-2 or TRBV6-3 and TRBJ1-2, with no clear D. V lost 0 bases and J 3 bases, leaving 11 bases between the germline ends. Germline values: CDR1 MNHEY, CDR2 SVGEGT. This CDR3 contains 15 residues. The CDR3 region is CASSYSGRNYYGYTF. Written as DNA, the CDR3 is TGTGCCAGCAGTTACTCGGGCAGGAACTACTATGGCTACACCTTC.

This chain links TRBV2 with TRBJ1-5; tentatively, D is TRBD1 (6 bases). This CDR3 region has 15 residues. Trimming took off 7 bases at V and 3 bases at J, with 16 bases between the two ends. CDR1 SNHLY and CDR2 FYNNEI come from the germline V gene. CDR3: CASNLQGGDNQPQHF. The CDR3 DNA is TGTGCCAGCAATCTACAGGGAGGGGACAATCAGCCCCAGCATTTT.

This sequence joins TRBV11-3 and TRBJ2-2; possibly TRBD2 for D (6 bases). Trimming took 1 base from V and 5 from J, leaving 17 bases between them. This CDR3 is built from 17 residues. CDR1 SGHNT and CDR2 YENEEA come from the germline V gene. The CDR3 loop reads CASSLARTRGVTGELFF. The CDR3 DNA reads as TGTGCCAGCAGCTTAGCTCGAACGCGGGGTGTGACCGGGGAGCTGTTTTTT.

V usage is TRBV16 and J usage is TRBJ1-4, with 7 bases that match TRBD1. The CDR3 sequence is 15 residues long. V lost 0 bases to trimming and J lost 6 bases; unmatched junction nucleotides: 4. The germline V gene encodes CDR1 KGHSY and CDR2 FQNENV. CDR3 in DNA: TGTGCCAGCAGCCAATCCGGCAGGGGGGATGAAAAACTGTTTTTT. Encoded protein: CASSQSGRGDEKLFF.

This clone was observed a few times. The V gene is TRBV5-6, the J gene TRBJ1-4; no reliable D call. The CDR3 has 12 residues. The germline V and J ends were trimmed by 1 base and 5 bases, with 3 bases remaining between them. Germline V gene sequence: CDR1 SGHDT, CDR2 YYEEEE. The CDR3 region has the DNA TGTGCCAGCAGCTTGTCAAATGAAAAACTGTTTTTT. Its translation is CASSLSNEKLFF.

V usage is TRBV5-1 and J usage is TRBJ2-3; the match to TRBD1 covers 7 bases. The germline V gene has CDR1 SGHRS and CDR2 YFSETQ. The CDR3 has 16 residues. Trimming cost V 0 bases and J 3 bases; bases outside gene matches: 7. This CDR3 is CASSLADRAKTDTQYF. The DNA for the CDR3 is TGCGCCAGCAGCTTGGCCGACAGGGCTAAGACAGATACGCAGTATTTT.

To note about this clone: One end of the junction does not line up with germline, which may come from a read error. The chain combines TRBV7-2 with TRBJ1-1, with 7 bases matching TRBD1. The CDR3 spans 13 residues. Germline-derived CDR1 and CDR2 are SGHTA and FQGNSA. CDR3 residues: CASTTDRDSPLPF. CDR3 nucleotides: TGTGCCAGCACCACCGACCGGGACAGCCCTCTACCTTTT.

The genes are TRBV4-3 and TRBJ1-2; 8 nucleotides agree with TRBD1. V was pared by 4 bases and J by 5 bases, with 12 bases of the junction left unmatched. The germline V gene has CDR1 LGHNA and CDR2 YSLEER. The CDR3 is made up of 16 amino acids. For the CDR3, the DNA is TGCGCCAGCAGCCTAACCTCCGGGACAGGACTATATGGCTACACCTTC. Amino acid sequence: CASSLTSGTGLYGYTF.

The chain has TRBV12-3 or TRBV12-4 and TRBJ1-5; D ambiguous. Trimming stripped 6 bases from V and 3 bases from J, with 6 bases between. The CDR3 is 12 amino acids. DNA of the CDR3: TGTGCCAGCAGATATAACAATCAGCCCCAGCATTTT. Its protein is CASRYNNQPQHF.